This entry lists 6 T cell receptor beta chains sequenced from one sample in a study of blood T cell repertoires in COVID-19. Clones were read by immunoSEQ multiplex PCR, and TCRdb kept only the in-frame ones, dropping some. The sample lists 120,000 or so clones, around 80% occurring once. Sample: peripheral blood. The receptor source for this set is a man aged 50-59 years with acute or convalescent COVID-19.

This chain joins TRBV20-1 and TRBJ1-1; no definite D call. This CDR3 spans 11 amino acids. V was pared by 5 bases and J by 2 bases, with 6 bases between. Germline V gives CDR1 DFQATT, CDR2 SNEGSKA (reference sequence). CDR3 protein: CSAFLNTEAFF. CDR3 in DNA: TGCAGTGCTTTTTTAAACACTGAAGCTTTCTTT.

The chain carries TRBV15 and TRBJ1-5; D remains ambiguous. The V end was cut by 1 base, the J end by 7 bases, with 14 bases between. The CDR3 extends over 15 amino acids. Germline values: CDR1 LNHNV, CDR2 YYDKDF (reference sequence). CDR3: CATSRAGNGGQPQHF. CDR3 bases: TGTGCCACCAGCAGAGCGGGTAATGGAGGACAGCCCCAGCATTTT.

The chain couples TRBV7-9 to TRBJ2-3, with D maybe TRBD1 (6 bases). The CDR3 is made up of 16 amino acids. Per the germline V gene, CDR1 is SEHNR and CDR2 is FQNEAQ (reference sequence). V was cut by 2 bases and J by 3 bases, with 15 bases left in between. CDR3 bases: TGTGCCAGCAGCTTACGGTGGGGGCAAGGGACAGATACGCAGTATTTT. Translated: CASSLRWGQGTDTQYF. Looking up the rest from reference TRBV7-9 and TRBJ2-3 gives the full variable domain: DTGVSQNPRHKITKRGQNVTFRCDPISEHNRLYWYRQTLGQGPEFLTYFQNEAQLEKSRLLSDRFSAERPKGSFSTLEIQRTEQGDSAMYLCASSLRWGQGTDTQYFGPGTRLTVL.

The chain joins TRBV18 to TRBJ1-2; D gene uncertain. Trimming removed 3 bases from V and 3 bases from J, with 8 bases in between. The CDR3 has 13 amino acids. The germline V gene encodes CDR1 KGHSH and CDR2 LQKENI. Written as DNA, the CDR3 is TGTGCCAGCTCACCGAGTGAGGACTATGGCTACACCTTC. Translated: CASSPSEDYGYTF.

This rearrangement joins TRBV20-1 to TRBJ1-6; perhaps TRBD1 as D (6 bases). V was pared by 3 bases and J by 0 bases, with 15 bases between. This CDR3 has 17 amino acids. CDR1 and CDR2 (germline): DFQATT, SNEGSKA (reference sequence). The CDR3 spells CSASKGEGGSYNSPLHF. The DNA of the CDR3 is TGCAGTGCTAGTAAAGGGGAGGGGGGCTCCTATAATTCACCCCTCCACTTT.

The chain is built from TRBV3-1 (or the pseudogene TRBV3-2) and TRBJ1-6; TRBD1 agrees at 9 bases. This CDR3 region has 18 residues. CDR1 is LGHDT and CDR2 is YNNKEL in the germline V gene (reference sequence). Trimming removed 1 base from V and 2 bases from J; junction bases left unmatched: 6. DNA for the CDR3: TGTGCCAGCAGCCAAGTGGGACAGGGTGGAGCCTATAATTCACCCCTCCACTTT. Protein: CASSQVGQGGAYNSPLHF.